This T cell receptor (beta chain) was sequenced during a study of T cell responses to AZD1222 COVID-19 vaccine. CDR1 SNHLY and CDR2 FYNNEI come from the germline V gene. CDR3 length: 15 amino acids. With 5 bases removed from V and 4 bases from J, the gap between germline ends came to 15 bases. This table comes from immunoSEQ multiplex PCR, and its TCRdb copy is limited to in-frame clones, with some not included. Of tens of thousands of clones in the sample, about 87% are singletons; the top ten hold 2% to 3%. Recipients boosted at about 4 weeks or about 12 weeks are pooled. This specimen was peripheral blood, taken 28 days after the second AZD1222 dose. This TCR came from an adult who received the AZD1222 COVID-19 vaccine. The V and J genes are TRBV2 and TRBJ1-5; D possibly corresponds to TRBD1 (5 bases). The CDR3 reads CASSREGLQNQPQHF. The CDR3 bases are TGTGCCAGCAGTCGAGAGGGACTGCAAAATCAGCCCCAGCATTTT. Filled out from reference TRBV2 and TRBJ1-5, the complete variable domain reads EPEVTQTPSHQVTQMGQEVILRCVPISNHLYFYWYRQILGQKVEFLVSFYNNEISEKSEIFDDQFSVERPDGSNFTLKIRSTKLEDSAMYFCASSREGLQNQPQHFGDGTRLSIL.